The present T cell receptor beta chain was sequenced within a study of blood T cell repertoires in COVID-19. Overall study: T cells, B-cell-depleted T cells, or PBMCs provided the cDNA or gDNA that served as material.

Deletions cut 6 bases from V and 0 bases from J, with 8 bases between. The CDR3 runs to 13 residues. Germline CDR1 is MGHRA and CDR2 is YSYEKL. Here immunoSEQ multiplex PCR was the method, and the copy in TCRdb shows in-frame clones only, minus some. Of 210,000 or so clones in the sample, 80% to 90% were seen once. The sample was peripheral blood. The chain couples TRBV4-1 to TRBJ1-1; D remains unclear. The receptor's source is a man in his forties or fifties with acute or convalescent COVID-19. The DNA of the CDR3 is TGCGCCAGCAGAGAGCAGGTGAACACTGAAGCTTTCTTT. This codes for CASREQVNTEAFF.